Listed here are 31 T cell receptor beta chains from one sample, sequenced in a study of metastatic and nonmetastatic thyroid tumors. Using MiXCR, TCRdb reanalyzed the PCR reads. The repertoire consists of some 11,000 clones, with roughly 30% occurring once and the leading ten covering approximately 15%. Patients underwent thyroid surgery, and none had received any treatment before it. The sample taken for sequencing was tumor tissue. These receptor sequences come from a female donor with papillary thyroid cancer or a benign thyroid nodule (not recorded which). Some clones in this sample may be carry-over from other donors' samples.

The chain uses TRBV19 and TRBJ2-7; D remains unclear. V lost 5 bases and J lost 7, with 21 bases in between. The germline V gene encodes CDR1 LNHDA and CDR2 SQIVND (reference sequence). The CDR3 is 15 residues long. The CDR3 region has the DNA TGTGCCAGTAGTGCCCCTGGGCGGTGGCCCTGGGAGCAGTACTTC. It is translated as CASSAPGRWPWEQYF.

This clone occurred many times. The chain joins TRBV29-1 to TRBJ1-2; 10 bases are shared with TRBD1. Germline V lookup: CDR1 SQVTM, CDR2 ANQGSEA. V lost 8 bases, J lost 1 base, and 16 bases stayed unmatched. The CDR3 has 17 amino acids. CDR3 bases: TGCAGCACCCTCCAGGGGGACAGGGGAATGAGTAACTATGGCTACACCTTC. Translating gives CSTLQGDRGMSNYGYTF.

The chain combines TRBV20-1 with TRBJ1-2, with 7 bases fitting TRBD1. Germline CDR1 is DFQATT and CDR2 is SNEGSKA (reference sequence). V was pared by 5 bases and J by 4 bases, with 10 bases of the junction left unmatched. The CDR3 has 14 amino acids. In nucleotides, the CDR3 is TGCAGTGCTCCCCAGGGGGGAACGGGCTATGGCTACACCTTC. Protein: CSAPQGGTGYGYTF.

This clone has only a few counts. CDR3 sequence: CASSDASGGSSPLHF. CDR3 coding DNA: TGTGCCAGCAGTGACGCCTCAGGGGGCTCTTCACCCCTCCACTTT. The V gene is TRBV6-1, the J gene TRBJ1-6; 8 positions match TRBD1. CDR3 length: 15 residues. Germline V gene sequence: CDR1 MNHNS, CDR2 SASEGT. J lost 9 bases, V lost 3 bases, and 7 bases had no gene match.

The chain links TRBV20-1 to TRBJ1-5; 7 bases are a match to TRBD1. CDR3 length equals 12 residues. Germline V lookup: CDR1 DFQATT, CDR2 SNEGSKA (reference sequence). The CDR3 reads CSPGQSNQPQHF. CDR3 in DNA: TGCAGCCCGGGACAGTCCAATCAGCCCCAGCATTTT.

The table lists this clone with a few counts. This rearrangement joins TRBV6-1 to TRBJ1-2, with D uncertain. V lost 7 bases to trimming and J lost 8 bases, with 17 bases between them. Germline-derived CDR1 and CDR2 are MNHNS and SASEGT. This CDR3 is 13 amino acids long. The chain's CDR3 is CASTTLQGRGYTF. Here the CDR3 DNA reads TGTGCCAGCACTACCCTCCAAGGGAGAGGCTACACCTTC.

Judged by abundance, this clone is medium-sized (0.01 to 0.1%). The chain has TRBV20-1 and TRBJ2-1; 7 nucleotides line up with TRBD2. Germline values: CDR1 DFQATT, CDR2 SNEGSKA (reference sequence). V was clipped by 6 bases and J by 9 bases; unmatched bases: 17. This CDR3 region has 15 residues. CDR3 in amino acids: CSANLDGRTSSEQFF. Written as DNA, the CDR3 is TGCAGTGCAAACCTTGACGGGAGGACTAGTAGTGAGCAGTTCTTC.

This chain uses TRBV6-2 or TRBV6-3 with TRBJ2-1, with 8 bases aligning to TRBD2. V gave up 0 bases and J gave up 4 bases; unmatched junction bases: 2. The CDR3 is 15 residues long. Germline V gene sequence: CDR1 MNHEY, CDR2 SVGEGT. The CDR3 here is CASSYSAGEYNEQFF. In DNA, the CDR3 is TGTGCCAGCAGTTACTCAGCGGGAGAGTACAATGAGCAGTTCTTC.

For this clone: One end of the junction does not line up with germline, which may come from a read error. J is TRBJ1-3 and V is TRBV7-8; D is unresolved. This CDR3 is 13 amino acids long. CDR1 is SGHVS and CDR2 is FQNEAQ in the germline V gene. CDR3 residues: CASSLFAGNTIHF. CDR3 nucleotide sequence: TGTGCCAGCAGCTTATTTGCGGGAAACACCATACATTTT.

In its sample, this clone was seen a few times. This rearrangement joins TRBV12-3 or TRBV12-4 to TRBJ2-3, with D perhaps given as TRBD1 or TRBD2 (5 bases each). This CDR3 contains 15 residues. Trimming pared 6 bases from V and 0 bases from J, leaving 13 bases between. The CDR3 spells CASRTGTASTDTQYF. The CDR3 region has the DNA TGTGCCAGCAGGACCGGGACGGCAAGCACAGATACGCAGTATTTT.

The chain carries TRBV20-1 and TRBJ1-1; TRBD1 aligns across 7 bases. The ends lost 6 bases at V and 3 bases at J; junction bases unmatched: 7. This CDR3 comprises 13 residues. Per the germline V gene, CDR1 is DFQATT and CDR2 is SNEGSKA (reference sequence). CDR3 nucleotide sequence: TGCAGTGCCCATCGACAGGGATACACTGAAGCTTTCTTT. This codes for CSAHRQGYTEAFF.

On this clone itself: Other DNA variants within this sample encode the same CDR3. This rearrangement joins TRBV3-1 to TRBJ2-7; either TRBD1 or TRBD2 may supply D (6 bases each). V dropped 4 bases and J dropped 6 bases, with 10 bases sitting between them. The germline V gene has CDR1 LGHDT and CDR2 YNNKEL (reference sequence). This CDR3 region has 12 residues. The CDR3 nucleotides are TGTGCCAGCAGCCCACAGGGAGGCGAGCAGTACTTC. This encodes CASSPQGGEQYF.

The chain couples TRBV5-5 to TRBJ1-2; unclear D gene. Germline CDR1 and CDR2: SGHKS and YYEKEE (reference sequence). This CDR3 is 14 amino acids long. Deletions cut 1 base from V and 3 bases from J, with 10 bases between. This chain's CDR3 is CASSLHTWYYGYTF. The CDR3 region has the DNA TGTGCCAGCAGCTTGCACACCTGGTACTATGGCTACACCTTC.

This clone was observed once. The gene calls are TRBV20-1 and TRBJ1-1; D not certain. The CDR3 runs to 14 residues. V lost 2 bases and J 1 base, leaving 11 bases between the germline ends. From germline, CDR1 is DFQATT and CDR2 SNEGSKA (reference sequence). The DNA for the CDR3 is TGCAGTGCTAGACGGGGTAACTGGAACACTGAAGCTTTCTTT. It translates to CSARRGNWNTEAFF.

The V and J genes are TRBV10-1 and TRBJ1-1; D uncertain. Germline CDR1 reads WNHNN; CDR2 reads SYGVQD (reference sequence). The CDR3 extends over 15 amino acids. V dropped 0 bases and J dropped 4 bases, with 12 bases sitting between them. DNA for the CDR3: TGCGCCAGCAGTGAGTCGGCGAGGGAGTCCACTGAAGCTTTCTTT. Residues: CASSESARESTEAFF.

The rearrangement uses TRBV2 and TRBJ2-7; perhaps TRBD1 as D (6 bases). Germline V lookup: CDR1 SNHLY, CDR2 FYNNEI. Trimming left V 4 bases short and J 3 bases short, with 10 bases between. This CDR3 region has 13 residues. The DNA of the CDR3 is TGTGCCAGCAGTGGGGACACCTACTACGAGCAGTACTTC. This codes for CASSGDTYYEQYF.

In its sample, this clone is medium-sized. The chain links TRBV6-5 to TRBJ1-2; D not certain. CDR1 is MNHEY and CDR2 is SVGAGI in the germline V gene. CDR3 length: 14 residues. Trimming shortened V by 0 bases and J by 6 bases, and 11 bases separated the two germline ends. CDR3 protein: CASSYSVGLDGYTF. The CDR3 nucleotides are TGTGCCAGCAGTTACTCAGTGGGTTTGGATGGCTACACCTTC.

The V call is TRBV24-1, the J call TRBJ2-3; 11 bases are shared with TRBD2. V was clipped by 3 bases and J by 0 bases; unmatched bases: 1. The CDR3 loop spans 16 amino acids. Looked up from germline, CDR1 is KGHDR and CDR2 is SFDVKD. The DNA of the CDR3 is TGTGCCACCAGTGATCTAGCGGGGGGAAGCACAGATACGCAGTATTTT. It codes for CATSDLAGGSTDTQYF.

This chain links TRBV6-2 or TRBV6-3 with TRBJ2-1; D uncertain. Trimming took 7 bases from V and 1 from J, leaving 8 bases between them. Germline V gene sequence: CDR1 MNHEY, CDR2 SVGEGT. CDR3 length equals 13 residues. CDR3 coding DNA: TGTGCCAGCATTTTCCATTCCTACAATGAGCAGTTCTTC. This codes for CASIFHSYNEQFF.

This clone was picked up many times. The chain recombines TRBV7-2 with TRBJ2-4; no firm D call. The V end was cut by 4 bases, the J end by 0 bases, with 7 bases between. This CDR3 contains 14 residues. Per the germline V gene, CDR1 is SGHTA and CDR2 is FQGNSA. The CDR3 nucleotides read TGTGCCAGCAGCTCCAAGTCAGCCAAAAACATTCAGTACTTC. Translation: CASSSKSAKNIQYF.

The J gene is TRBJ2-7, the V gene TRBV5-4, with TRBD2 matching 8 bases. In germline, CDR1 is SGHNT, CDR2 YYREEE (reference sequence). J was trimmed by 3 bases and V by 3 bases; bases with no gene match: 5. The CDR3 spans 14 residues. The CDR3 DNA follows: TGTGCCAGCAGCTCCAGGGCGGGGGGCTACGAGCAGTACTTC. It codes for CASSSRAGGYEQYF.

This clone was counted only a few times. The V gene is TRBV6-4, the J gene TRBJ2-3; tentative D call: TRBD2 (6 bases). The CDR3 is 14 residues long. The V gene's germline CDR1 is MRHNA and CDR2 SNTAGT. V lost 4 bases to trimming and J lost 0 bases, with 8 bases between them. The CDR3: CASSVGTSTDTQYF. In DNA, the CDR3 is TGTGCCAGCAGTGTGGGGACTAGCACAGATACGCAGTATTTT.

In this sample, this clone turned up many times. V and J are TRBV15 and TRBJ1-1, with D possibly matching TRBD1 (6 bases). Germline V gene lookup returns CDR1 LNHNV and CDR2 YYDKDF (reference sequence). V was trimmed by 2 bases and J by 5 bases, leaving 15 bases between them. CDR3 length equals 15 residues. The CDR3 nucleotides are TGTGCCACCAGCAGACTAGACGGGGGGCATACTGAAGCTTTCTTT. Translation gives CATSRLDGGHTEAFF.

By sample share, this clone is medium-sized (0.01 to 0.1%). The V gene is TRBV27, the J gene TRBJ1-1; 9 bases are a match to TRBD1. The CDR3 consists of 14 residues. The ends lost 6 bases at V and 1 base at J; junction bases unmatched: 3. Germline loops: CDR1 MNHEY, CDR2 SMNVEV (reference sequence). As DNA, the CDR3 is TGTGCCAGCAGGCGACAGGGGGAGAACACTGAAGCTTTCTTT. It specifies CASRRQGENTEAFF.

The chain carries TRBV7-6 and TRBJ2-1, with TRBD2 identical over 13 bases. V shed 5 bases and J 3 bases; nucleotides not matched to a gene: 4. The germline V gene encodes CDR1 SGHVS and CDR2 FNYEAQ. The CDR3 extends over 16 amino acids. CDR3: CASSPLAGGIYNEQFF. For the CDR3, the DNA is TGTGCCAGCAGCCCACTAGCGGGGGGGATCTACAATGAGCAGTTCTTC.

This clone was recorded at least ten times. The sample has other DNA sequences that encode this CDR3 too. The chain links TRBV3-1 to TRBJ2-3, with 12 bases fitting TRBD2. Germline-derived CDR1 and CDR2 are LGHDT and YNNKEL (reference sequence). The CDR3 is made up of 15 amino acids. The trim removed 4 bases at V and 2 bases at J, leaving 1 base unmatched. This CDR3 reads CASSPSGRATDTQYF. Here the CDR3 DNA reads TGTGCCAGCAGCCCTAGCGGGAGGGCCACAGATACGCAGTATTTT.

This clone is large. The genes are TRBV12-3 or TRBV12-4 and TRBJ2-7; the match to TRBD1 covers 7 bases. V dropped 4 bases and J dropped 12; count of bases not matched to a gene: 6. This CDR3 spans 11 amino acids. The CDR3 sequence is CASSSTGQAYF. The CDR3 DNA follows: TGTGCCAGCAGTTCGACAGGGCAGGCGTACTTC.

V and J are TRBV20-1 and TRBJ2-7; 9 bases fit TRBD1. The CDR3 is made up of 15 amino acids. Germline loops: CDR1 DFQATT, CDR2 SNEGSKA (reference sequence). Trimming removed 2 bases from V and 7 bases from J; junction bases left unmatched: 12. CDR3 residues: CSARRVGQGSREQYF. In DNA form, the CDR3 reads TGCAGTGCTAGAAGGGTTGGACAGGGGAGCAGAGAGCAGTACTTC.

By sample share, this clone is medium-sized. This chain joins TRBV7-2 and TRBJ1-3, with D possibly matching TRBD1 (6 bases). This CDR3 region has 16 residues. The germline V gene has CDR1 SGHTA and CDR2 FQGNSA. V lost 5 bases and J lost 6, with 20 bases in between. The CDR3 loop reads CASSQMGAGGQNTIYF. In DNA, the CDR3 is TGTGCCAGCAGCCAAATGGGGGCCGGCGGTCAAAACACCATATATTTT. The complete variable domain, with remaining parts taken from reference TRBV7-2 and TRBJ1-3, reads GAGVSQSPSNKVTEKGKDVELRCDPISGHTALYWYRQSLGQGLEFLIYFQGNSAPDKSGLPSDRFSAERTGGSVSTLTIQRTQQEDSAVYLCASSQMGAGGQNTIYFGEGSWLTVV.

Relative to its sample, this clone is medium-sized (0.01 to 0.1%). V and J are TRBV20-1 and TRBJ2-2; D is unclear. This CDR3 contains 17 residues. The V end lost 1 base, the J end lost 1 base, and 16 bases lay between the germline ends. Germline CDR1 and CDR2: DFQATT and SNEGSKA (reference sequence). The CDR3 DNA sequence: TGCAGTGCTAGAGGGCTTCTCGGCTCTTTGAACACCGGGGAGCTGTTTTTT. Translating it yields CSARGLLGSLNTGELFF.

In its sample, this clone is medium-sized. This chain uses TRBV5-1 with TRBJ2-1; TRBD1 aligns across 7 bases. The J segment lost 0 bases and the V segment lost 4 bases, leaving 10 bases of the junction unmatched. The CDR3 runs to 17 residues. The V gene's germline CDR1 is SGHRS and CDR2 YFSETQ. The CDR3 bases are TGCGCCAGCAGCAAAGGGACAGCGACTTACTCCTACAATGAGCAGTTCTTC. This sequence encodes CASSKGTATYSYNEQFF.